This T cell receptor (beta chain) derives from a study of cytomegalovirus exposure and HLA in healthy donors. In the study overall: The approximately 100 million unique TCR beta sequences, from about 190 million T cells, were found by an earlier analysis.

Worth noting for this clone: Antigen: not known.

13 Jbeta primers and 60 Vbeta primers were used for the PCR. Under the authors' procedure: The count from a later analysis was some 80 million unique TCR beta chains, some 11 million of them shared. Sequenced by immunoSEQ multiplex PCR; TCRdb stores in-frame clones only, minus some. V and J calls and clone size are those listed in that table; D and trimming were worked out from the DNA. Altogether around 100,000 clones are present, around 81% being singletons, with the ten largest covering approximately 4%. General study results and limits: It was in a later analysis that TCR association rates were seen to vary by HLA locus, highest for DRB1 and lowest for HLA-C. The authors enumerated 150 to 200 TCR beta chains as linked to cytomegalovirus.

Trimming cost V 3 bases and J 3 bases; bases outside gene matches: 6. Germline loops: CDR1 SGHRS, CDR2 YFSETQ. This CDR3 region has 15 residues. Sequenced input: PBMCs. The rearrangement joins TRBV5-1 to TRBJ2-1, with 7 bases fitting TRBD1. The source of this sequence is a woman between 65 and 79 years old in good health and CMV-seropositive. In DNA form, the CDR3 reads TGCGCCAGCAGCTCTGGACAGGCGGACTACAATGAGCAGTTCTTC. This gives the protein CASSSGQADYNEQFF.